This T cell receptor beta chain stems from a study of cytomegalovirus exposure and HLA in healthy donors. 13 Jbeta primers and 60 Vbeta primers were used for the PCR. Using immunoSEQ multiplex PCR, the repertoire was profiled, and TCRdb retains in-frame clones only, with some absent. The sample lists 95,000 to 110,000 clones; more than 75% were seen once. Germline V lookup: CDR1 MNHEY, CDR2 SMNVEV (reference sequence). V was clipped by 2 bases and J by 9 bases; unmatched bases: 0. The CDR3 runs 12 residues. This clone has just one count. The sequence derives from a woman aged 18-29 years in good health and CMV-seropositive. The chain combines TRBV27 with TRBJ2-1; 8 bases fit TRBD2. The sample was PBMCs. CDR3 loop: CASSLRGGEQFF. The CDR3 DNA reads TGTGCCAGCAGTTTACGGGGGGGTGAGCAGTTCTTC.